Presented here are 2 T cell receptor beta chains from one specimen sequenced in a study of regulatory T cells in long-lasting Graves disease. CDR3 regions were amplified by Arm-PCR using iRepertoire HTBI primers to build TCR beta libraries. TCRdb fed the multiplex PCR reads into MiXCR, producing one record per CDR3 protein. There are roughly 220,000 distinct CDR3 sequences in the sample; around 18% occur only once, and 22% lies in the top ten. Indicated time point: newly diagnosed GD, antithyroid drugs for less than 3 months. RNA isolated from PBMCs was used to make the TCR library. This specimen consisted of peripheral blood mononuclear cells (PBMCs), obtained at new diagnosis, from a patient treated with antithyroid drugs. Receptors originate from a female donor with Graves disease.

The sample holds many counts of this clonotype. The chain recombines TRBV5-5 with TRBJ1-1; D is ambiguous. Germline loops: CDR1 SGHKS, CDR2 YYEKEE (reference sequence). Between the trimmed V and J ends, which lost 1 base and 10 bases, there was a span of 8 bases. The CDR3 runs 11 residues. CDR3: CASSLWFGAFF. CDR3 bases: TGTGCCAGCAGCTTGTGGTTTGGAGCTTTCTTT.

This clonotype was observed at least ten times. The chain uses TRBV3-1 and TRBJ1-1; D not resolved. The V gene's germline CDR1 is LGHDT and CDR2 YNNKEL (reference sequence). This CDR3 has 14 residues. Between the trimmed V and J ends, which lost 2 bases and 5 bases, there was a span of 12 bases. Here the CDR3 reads CASSQPGRTTEAFF. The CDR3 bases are TGTGCCAGCAGCCAACCCGGGAGAACAACTGAAGCTTTCTTT.